These 10 T cell receptor beta chains share one sample of origin, sequenced in a study of blood T cell repertoires in COVID-19. Sequenced by immunoSEQ multiplex PCR; TCRdb stores in-frame clones only, minus some. The top ten hold 8.3% of the sample, which has more than 75,000 clones, approximately 90% seen once. The sample consisted of peripheral blood. The receptors derive from a young man with acute or convalescent COVID-19.

This chain connects TRBV7-3 to TRBJ2-7; D possibly corresponds to TRBD2 (5 bases). The CDR3 extends over 14 amino acids. Germline assignment: CDR1 SGHTA and CDR2 FQGTGA. The ends were cut back, 5 bases at V and 2 bases at J, with 13 bases in the middle. Here the CDR3 reads CASSPGSPAYEQYF. The CDR3, as DNA: TGTGCCAGCAGCCCGGGGTCTCCCGCCTACGAGCAGTACTTC.

The genes are TRBV4-1 and TRBJ1-3, with a possible D match to TRBD1 (6 bases). The CDR3 loop spans 16 amino acids. Germline V gene lookup returns CDR1 MGHRA and CDR2 YSYEKL. V shed 4 bases and J shed 4 bases, with 17 bases lying between them. CDR3 region: CASSLRGIDAGNTIYF. CDR3 nucleotides: TGCGCCAGCAGCCTCAGGGGTATTGATGCAGGAAACACCATATATTTT.

The chain combines TRBV5-1 with TRBJ1-4; D ambiguous. CDR3 length: 17 amino acids. In germline, CDR1 is SGHRS, CDR2 YFSETQ. Trimming took off 4 bases at V and 5 bases at J, with 21 bases between the two ends. The CDR3 sequence is CASSPLISSSKNEKLFF. The CDR3 DNA reads as TGCGCCAGCAGCCCCCTAATTTCCTCGTCTAAAAATGAAAAACTGTTTTTT.

The chain recombines TRBV19 with TRBJ1-5; the match to TRBD1 covers 10 bases. Per germline, CDR1 LNHDA and CDR2 SQIVND (reference sequence). Unmatched junction bases numbered 3, after V lost 7 bases and J lost 6 bases. The CDR3 covers 13 residues. The CDR3 nucleotides are TGTGCCAGTAAGGACAGGGGGGGTCAGCCCCAGCATTTT. It translates to CASKDRGGQPQHF.

The chain uses TRBV13 and TRBJ2-3; 7 positions agree with TRBD1. Germline lookup yields CDR1 PRHDT and CDR2 FYEKMQ (reference sequence). The CDR3 loop spans 17 amino acids. J was trimmed by 2 bases and V by 1 base; bases with no gene match: 9. The CDR3 region is CASSLDGTAILTDTQYF. The CDR3 DNA follows: TGTGCCAGCAGCTTAGACGGGACAGCGATCCTCACAGATACGCAGTATTTT.

V and J are TRBV6-5 and TRBJ2-7, with 9 bases matching TRBD1. The CDR3 spans 15 residues. V was pared by 0 bases and J by 3 bases, with 3 bases of the junction left unmatched. Per germline, CDR1 MNHEY and CDR2 SVGAGI. The CDR3 protein is CASSYSPGQGYEQYF. As DNA, the CDR3 is TGTGCCAGCAGTTACTCCCCGGGACAGGGCTACGAGCAGTACTTC.

This clone appeared once. This chain connects TRBV28 to TRBJ2-1, with D maybe TRBD2 (5 bases). This CDR3 is 13 amino acids long. The germline CDR1 and CDR2 sequences are MDHEN and SYDVKM. V lost 5 bases to trimming and J lost 12 bases, with 17 bases between them. CDR3 DNA: TGTGCCAGCAGTCGGCAAGCTAGCCCCGGGCAGTTCTTC. Translated: CASSRQASPGQFF.

The CDR3 loop is CATSRGPGGEQFF. Written as DNA, the CDR3 is TGTGCCACCAGCAGAGGACCGGGAGGTGAGCAGTTCTTC. The chain links TRBV15 to TRBJ2-1, with 7 positions matching TRBD2. Germline assignment: CDR1 LNHNV and CDR2 YYDKDF (reference sequence). Losses at the gene ends were 1 base for V and 9 bases for J; bases not matched to a gene: 3. This CDR3 region has 13 residues.

The chain joins TRBV5-1 to TRBJ1-3; tentatively, D is TRBD1 (5 bases). V was shortened by 0 bases and J by 0 bases, with 10 bases between the two germline ends. The germline V gene encodes CDR1 SGHRS and CDR2 YFSETQ. CDR3 size: 16 residues. CDR3 sequence (DNA): TGCGCCAGCAGCTTGGACAGGTACAACTCTGGAAACACCATATATTTT. It specifies CASSLDRYNSGNTIYF.

This chain links TRBV15 with TRBJ1-2, with D unresolved. The CDR3 runs 14 residues. Germline V gene lookup returns CDR1 LNHNV and CDR2 YYDKDF (reference sequence). V was pared by 0 bases and J by 1 base, with 6 bases between. In DNA form, the CDR3 reads TGTGCCACCAGCAGAGATAGGAGTAACTATGGCTACACCTTC. Encoded protein: CATSRDRSNYGYTF.